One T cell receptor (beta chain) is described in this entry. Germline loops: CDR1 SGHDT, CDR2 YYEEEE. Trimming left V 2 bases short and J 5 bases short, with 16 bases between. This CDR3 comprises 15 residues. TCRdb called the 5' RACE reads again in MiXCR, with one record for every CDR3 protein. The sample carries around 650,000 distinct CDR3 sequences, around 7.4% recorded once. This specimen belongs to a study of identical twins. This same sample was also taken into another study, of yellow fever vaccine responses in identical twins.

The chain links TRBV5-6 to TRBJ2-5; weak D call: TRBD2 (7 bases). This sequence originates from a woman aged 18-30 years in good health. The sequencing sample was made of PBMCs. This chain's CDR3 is CASSFPGGRMETQYF. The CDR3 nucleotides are TGTGCCAGCAGCTTCCCCGGGGGGCGTATGGAGACCCAGTACTTC.